Listed below are T cell receptor beta chains from one sample, sequenced in a study of blood T cell repertoires in COVID-19. Produced via immunoSEQ multiplex PCR; TCRdb's table is partial and in-frame only. The data hold approximately 120,000 clones, with roughly three quarters observed a single time. The source material was peripheral blood. Receptors were obtained from a man aged 80 or over with acute or convalescent COVID-19. CDR3s include the opening cysteine and the closing phenylalanine or tryptophan. A D gene is named only where the DNA matches it firmly.

D gene: .; V gene: TRBV10-2; J gene: TRBJ2-5; CDR3 DNA: TGCGCCAGCAGCCCCGACAGATTTCAAGGGCCCCAAGAGACCCAGTACTTC; CDR3 protein: CASSPDRFQGPQETQYF
D gene: TRBD1; V gene: TRBV25-1; J gene: TRBJ2-2; CDR3 DNA: TGTGCCAGCAGTGAAACCCGGACAGGGAACACCGGGGAGCTGTTTTTT; CDR3 protein: CASSETRTGNTGELFF
D gene: .; V gene: TRBV4-3; J gene: TRBJ2-2; CDR3 DNA: TGCGCCAGCAGCCAATCACAGGGTATCCCCGGGGAGCTGTTTTTT; CDR3 protein: CASSQSQGIPGELFF
D gene: TRBD2; V gene: TRBV19; J gene: TRBJ2-3; CDR3 DNA: TGTGCCAGTAGTATAGCGGGGGGAGGAGATACGCAGTATTTT; CDR3 protein: CASSIAGGGDTQYF
D gene: .; V gene: TRBV3-1/TRBV3-2; J gene: TRBJ2-5; CDR3 DNA: TGTGCCAGCAGCCCTAGGATCCAAGAGACCCAGTACTTC; CDR3 protein: CASSPRIQETQYF
D gene: .; V gene: TRBV11-2; J gene: TRBJ1-1; CDR3 DNA: TGTGCCAGCAGCTTAGGGGGGGGCGCGGCTGAAGCTTTCTTT; CDR3 protein: CASSLGGGAAEAFF
D gene: .; V gene: TRBV9; J gene: TRBJ2-7; CDR3 DNA: TGTGCCAGCAGCGTAGGAACAGTTCCAACCTACGAGCAGTACTTC; CDR3 protein: CASSVGTVPTYEQYF
D gene: .; V gene: TRBV7-2; J gene: TRBJ2-5; CDR3 DNA: TGTGCCAGCAGTCACAGGGATACAGAGACCCAGTACTTC; CDR3 protein: CASSHRDTETQYF
D gene: TRBD1; V gene: TRBV6-1; J gene: TRBJ1-2; CDR3 DNA: TGTGCCAGCAGTGCCCCCTCCCGTGCGGGACAGACAACCCTCTATGGCTACACCTTC; CDR3 protein: CASSAPSRAGQTTLYGYTF
D gene: TRBD1; V gene: TRBV15; J gene: TRBJ2-7; CDR3 DNA: TGTGCCACCAGCAGAGGGACAGGGGTGGCCGAGCAGTACTTC; CDR3 protein: CATSRGTGVAEQYF